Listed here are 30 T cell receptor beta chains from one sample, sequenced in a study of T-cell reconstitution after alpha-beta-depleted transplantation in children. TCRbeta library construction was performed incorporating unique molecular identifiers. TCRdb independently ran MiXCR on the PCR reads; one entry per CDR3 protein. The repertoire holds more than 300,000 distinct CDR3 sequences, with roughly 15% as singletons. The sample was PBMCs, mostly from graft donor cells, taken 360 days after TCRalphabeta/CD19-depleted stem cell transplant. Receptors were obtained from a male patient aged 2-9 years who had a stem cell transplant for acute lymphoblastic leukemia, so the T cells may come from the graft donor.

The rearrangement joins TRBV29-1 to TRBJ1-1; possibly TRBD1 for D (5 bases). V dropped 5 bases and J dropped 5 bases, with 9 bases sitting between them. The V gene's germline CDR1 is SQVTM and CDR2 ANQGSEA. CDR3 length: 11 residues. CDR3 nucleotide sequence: TGCAGCGTTTTGGGGGTAACTGAAGCTTTCTTT. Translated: CSVLGVTEAFF.

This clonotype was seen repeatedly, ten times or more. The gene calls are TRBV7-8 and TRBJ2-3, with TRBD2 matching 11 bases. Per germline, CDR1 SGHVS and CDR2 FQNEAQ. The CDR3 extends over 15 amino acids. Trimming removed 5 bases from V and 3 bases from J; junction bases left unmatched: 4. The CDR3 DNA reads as TGTGCCAGCAGCCACACTAGCGGGAGTACAGATACGCAGTATTTT. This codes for CASSHTSGSTDTQYF.

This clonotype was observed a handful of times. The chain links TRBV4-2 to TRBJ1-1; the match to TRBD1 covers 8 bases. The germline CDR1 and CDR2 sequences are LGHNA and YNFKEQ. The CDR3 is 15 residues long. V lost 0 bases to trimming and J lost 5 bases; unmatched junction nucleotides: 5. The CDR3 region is CASSQDQGASTEAFF. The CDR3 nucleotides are TGTGCCAGCAGCCAAGATCAGGGGGCTTCAACTGAAGCTTTCTTT.

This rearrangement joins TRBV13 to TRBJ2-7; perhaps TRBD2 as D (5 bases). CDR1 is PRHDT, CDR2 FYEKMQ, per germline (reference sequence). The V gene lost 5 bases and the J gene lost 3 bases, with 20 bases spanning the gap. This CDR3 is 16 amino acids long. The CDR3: CASSPRGLKGFYEQYF. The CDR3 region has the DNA TGTGCCAGCAGCCCCCGGGGTTTGAAGGGTTTCTACGAGCAGTACTTC.

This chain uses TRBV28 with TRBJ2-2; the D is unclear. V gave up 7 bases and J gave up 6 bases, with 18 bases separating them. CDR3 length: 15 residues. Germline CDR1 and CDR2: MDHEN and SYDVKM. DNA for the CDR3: TGTGCCAGCAAAACAACAGAATGGATTCCCGGGGAGCTGTTTTTT. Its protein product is CASKTTEWIPGELFF.

CDR3 protein: CASSYRQGSYEQYF. The DNA for the CDR3 is TGCGCCAGCAGCTACCGACAGGGCTCCTACGAGCAGTACTTC. The V call is TRBV4-3, the J call TRBJ2-7; 7 bases align to TRBD1. The CDR3 covers 14 residues. Germline CDR1 and CDR2: LGHNA and YSLEER. Germline trimming cut 5 bases from V and 0 bases from J; bases unmatched to any gene: 4.

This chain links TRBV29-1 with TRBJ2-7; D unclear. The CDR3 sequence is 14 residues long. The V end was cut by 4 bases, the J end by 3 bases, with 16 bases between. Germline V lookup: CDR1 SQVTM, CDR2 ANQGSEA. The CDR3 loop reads CSVGLARMSYEQYF. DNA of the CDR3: TGCAGCGTTGGTCTTGCCCGGATGAGCTACGAGCAGTACTTC.

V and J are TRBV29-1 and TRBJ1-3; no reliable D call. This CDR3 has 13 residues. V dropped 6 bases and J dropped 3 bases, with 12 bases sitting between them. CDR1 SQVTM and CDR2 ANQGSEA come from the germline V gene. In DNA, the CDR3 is TGCAGCGTCGCCCATCACCTTGGAAACACCATATATTTT. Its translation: CSVAHHLGNTIYF.

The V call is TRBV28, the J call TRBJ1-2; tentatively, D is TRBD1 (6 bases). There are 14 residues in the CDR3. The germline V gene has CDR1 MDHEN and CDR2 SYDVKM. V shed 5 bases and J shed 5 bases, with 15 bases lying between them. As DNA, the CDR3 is TGTGCCAGCAGTCCCCCAGGGGTTCAATATGGCTACACCTTC. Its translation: CASSPPGVQYGYTF.

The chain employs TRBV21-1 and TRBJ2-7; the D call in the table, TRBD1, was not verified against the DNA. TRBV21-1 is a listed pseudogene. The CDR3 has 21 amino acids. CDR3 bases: TGTGCCAGCAGGGCCCGGGACAGGGACGGCGCCATTTGGGGCTCGTGCTACGAGCAGTACTTC. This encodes CASRARDRDGAIWGSCYEQYF.

The DNA for the CDR3 is TGCAGCGTCTACCTCAACCTAGCGGGAGGCCCAGATACGCAGTATTTT. Translating gives CSVYLNLAGGPDTQYF. This chain joins TRBV29-1 and TRBJ2-3, with 11 bases identical to TRBD2. V lost 6 bases to trimming and J lost 4 bases; unmatched junction nucleotides: 12. Germline loops: CDR1 SQVTM, CDR2 ANQGSEA. The length of the CDR3 is 16 residues.

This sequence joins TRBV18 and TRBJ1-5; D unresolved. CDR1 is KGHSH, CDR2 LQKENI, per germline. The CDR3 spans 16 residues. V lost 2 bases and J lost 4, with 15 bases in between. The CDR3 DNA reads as TGTGCCAGCTCACCAATCGGCAAGGGCTCGAATCAGCCCCAGCATTTT. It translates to CASSPIGKGSNQPQHF.

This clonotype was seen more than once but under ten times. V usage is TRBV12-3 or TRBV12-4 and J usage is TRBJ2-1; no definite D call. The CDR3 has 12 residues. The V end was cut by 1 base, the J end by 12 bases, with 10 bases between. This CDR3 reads CASSLVRSGQFF. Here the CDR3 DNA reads TGTGCCAGCAGTTTAGTTCGGTCGGGGCAGTTCTTC.

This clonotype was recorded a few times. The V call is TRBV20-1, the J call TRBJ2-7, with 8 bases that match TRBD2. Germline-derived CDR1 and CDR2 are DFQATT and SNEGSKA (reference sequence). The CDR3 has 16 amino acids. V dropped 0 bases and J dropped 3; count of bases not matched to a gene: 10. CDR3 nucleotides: TGCAGTGCTAGAGATTGGGATAGCGGGGCGGTCTACGAGCAGTACTTC. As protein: CSARDWDSGAVYEQYF.

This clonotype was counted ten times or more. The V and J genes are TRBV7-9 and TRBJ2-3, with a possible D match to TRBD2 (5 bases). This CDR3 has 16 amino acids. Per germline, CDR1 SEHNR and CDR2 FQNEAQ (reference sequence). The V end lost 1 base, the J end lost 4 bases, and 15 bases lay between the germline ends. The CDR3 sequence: CASSLVVGASADTQYF. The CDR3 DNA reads TGTGCCAGCAGCTTAGTAGTGGGAGCGTCGGCAGATACGCAGTATTTT.

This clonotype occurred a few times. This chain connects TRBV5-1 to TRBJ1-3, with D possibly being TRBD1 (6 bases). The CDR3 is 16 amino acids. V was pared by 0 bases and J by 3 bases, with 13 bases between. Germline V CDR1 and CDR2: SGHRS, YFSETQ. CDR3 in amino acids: CASSLGSHRVGNTIYF. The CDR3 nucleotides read TGCGCCAGCAGCTTGGGCTCCCACAGGGTTGGAAACACCATATATTTT.

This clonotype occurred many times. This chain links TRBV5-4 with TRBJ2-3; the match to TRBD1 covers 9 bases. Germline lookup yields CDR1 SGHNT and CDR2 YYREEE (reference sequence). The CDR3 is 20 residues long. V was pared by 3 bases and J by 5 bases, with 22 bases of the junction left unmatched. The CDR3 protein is CASSSRGGQGLSSAVDTQYF. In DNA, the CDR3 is TGTGCCAGCAGCTCGCGGGGCGGACAGGGGCTTTCTTCCGCCGTAGATACGCAGTATTTT.

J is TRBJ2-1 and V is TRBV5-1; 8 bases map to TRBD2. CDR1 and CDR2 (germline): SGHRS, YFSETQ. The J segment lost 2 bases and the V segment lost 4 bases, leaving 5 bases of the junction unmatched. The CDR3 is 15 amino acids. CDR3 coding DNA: TGCGCCAGCAGCGCCGGGACTAGTACCTACAATGAGCAGTTCTTC. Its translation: CASSAGTSTYNEQFF.

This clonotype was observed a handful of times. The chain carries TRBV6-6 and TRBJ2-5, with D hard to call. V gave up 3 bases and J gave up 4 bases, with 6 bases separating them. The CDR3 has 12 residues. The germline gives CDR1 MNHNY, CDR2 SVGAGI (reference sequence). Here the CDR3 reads CASSYSLETQYF. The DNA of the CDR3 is TGTGCCAGCAGTTATTCTCTAGAGACCCAGTACTTC.

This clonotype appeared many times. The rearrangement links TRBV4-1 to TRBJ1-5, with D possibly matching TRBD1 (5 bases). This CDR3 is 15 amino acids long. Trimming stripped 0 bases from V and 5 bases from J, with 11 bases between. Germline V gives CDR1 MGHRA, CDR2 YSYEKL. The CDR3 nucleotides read TGCGCCAGCAGCCAAGACCCAGGGAAGGATCAGCCCCAGCATTTT. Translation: CASSQDPGKDQPQHF.

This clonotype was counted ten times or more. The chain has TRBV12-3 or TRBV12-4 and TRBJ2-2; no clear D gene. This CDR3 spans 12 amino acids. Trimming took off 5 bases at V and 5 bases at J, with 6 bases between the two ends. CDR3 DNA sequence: TGTGCCAGCAGTCATTCTACCGGGGAGCTGTTTTTT. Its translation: CASSHSTGELFF.

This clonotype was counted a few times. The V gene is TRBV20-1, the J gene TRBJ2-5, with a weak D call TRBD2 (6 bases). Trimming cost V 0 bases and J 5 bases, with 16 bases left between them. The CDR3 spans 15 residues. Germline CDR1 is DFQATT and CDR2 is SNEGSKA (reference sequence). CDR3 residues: CSARDRRSGGETQYF. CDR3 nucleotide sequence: TGCAGTGCTAGAGACCGTCGGAGTGGGGGGGAGACCCAGTACTTC.

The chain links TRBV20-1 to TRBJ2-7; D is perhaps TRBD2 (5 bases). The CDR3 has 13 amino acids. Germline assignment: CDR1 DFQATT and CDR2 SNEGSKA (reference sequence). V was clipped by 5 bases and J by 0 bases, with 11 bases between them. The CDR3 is CSAGSPSSYEQYF. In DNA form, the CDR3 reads TGCAGTGCTGGGAGTCCTAGCTCCTACGAGCAGTACTTC.

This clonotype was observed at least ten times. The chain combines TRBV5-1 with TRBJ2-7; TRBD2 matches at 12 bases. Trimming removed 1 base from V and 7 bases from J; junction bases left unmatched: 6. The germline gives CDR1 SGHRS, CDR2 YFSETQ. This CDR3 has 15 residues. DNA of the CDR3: TGCGCCAGCAGCTTGCTAGCGGGAGGGCCTGGGGAGCAGTACTTC. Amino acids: CASSLLAGGPGEQYF.

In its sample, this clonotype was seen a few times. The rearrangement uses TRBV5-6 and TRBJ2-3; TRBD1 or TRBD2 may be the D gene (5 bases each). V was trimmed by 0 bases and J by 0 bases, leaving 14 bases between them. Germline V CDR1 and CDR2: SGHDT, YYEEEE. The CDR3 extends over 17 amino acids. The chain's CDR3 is CASSLDPGPSSTDTQYF. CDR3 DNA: TGTGCCAGCAGCTTGGATCCGGGACCCTCTAGCACAGATACGCAGTATTTT.

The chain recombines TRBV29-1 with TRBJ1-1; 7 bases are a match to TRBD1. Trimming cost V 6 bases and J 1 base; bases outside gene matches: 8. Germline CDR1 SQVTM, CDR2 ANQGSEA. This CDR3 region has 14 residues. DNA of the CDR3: TGCAGCGTCGAGAGACAGGGAGGGAACACTGAAGCTTTCTTT. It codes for CSVERQGGNTEAFF. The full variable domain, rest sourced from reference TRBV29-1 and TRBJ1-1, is SAVISQKPSRDICQRGTSLTIQCQVDSQVTMMFWYRQQPGQSLTLIATANQGSEATYESGFVIDKFPISRPNLTFSTLTVSNMSPEDSSIYLCSVERQGGNTEAFFGQGTRLTVV.

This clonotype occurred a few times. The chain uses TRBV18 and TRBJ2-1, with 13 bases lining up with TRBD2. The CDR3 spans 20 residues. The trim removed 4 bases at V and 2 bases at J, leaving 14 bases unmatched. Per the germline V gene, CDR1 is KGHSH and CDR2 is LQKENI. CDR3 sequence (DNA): TGTGCCAGCTCACTACACGCTGGACTAGCGGGAGACACCCCCTACAATGAGCAGTTCTTC. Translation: CASSLHAGLAGDTPYNEQFF.

The DNA for the CDR3 is TGTGCCAGCAGTCCTACCGGGACAGGGGGACTTAGGGAGCTGTTTTTT. Amino acid sequence: CASSPTGTGGLRELFF. The chain has TRBV12-3 or TRBV12-4 and TRBJ2-2; TRBD1 matches at 11 bases. The CDR3 has 16 residues. The trim removed 5 bases at V and 9 bases at J, leaving 11 bases unmatched.

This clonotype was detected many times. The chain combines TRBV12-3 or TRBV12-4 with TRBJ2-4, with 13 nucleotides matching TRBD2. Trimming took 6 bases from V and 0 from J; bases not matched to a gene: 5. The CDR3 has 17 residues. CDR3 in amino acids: CASSRGLAGLAKNIQYF. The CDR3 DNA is TGTGCCAGCAGCCGGGGACTAGCGGGATTAGCCAAAAACATTCAGTACTTC.

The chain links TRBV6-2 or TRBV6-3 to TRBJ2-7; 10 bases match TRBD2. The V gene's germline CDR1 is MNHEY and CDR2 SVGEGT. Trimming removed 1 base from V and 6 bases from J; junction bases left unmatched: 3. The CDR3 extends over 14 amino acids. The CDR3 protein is CASSYLAGGSEQYF. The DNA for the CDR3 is TGTGCCAGCAGTTACTTAGCGGGAGGTTCCGAGCAGTACTTC.